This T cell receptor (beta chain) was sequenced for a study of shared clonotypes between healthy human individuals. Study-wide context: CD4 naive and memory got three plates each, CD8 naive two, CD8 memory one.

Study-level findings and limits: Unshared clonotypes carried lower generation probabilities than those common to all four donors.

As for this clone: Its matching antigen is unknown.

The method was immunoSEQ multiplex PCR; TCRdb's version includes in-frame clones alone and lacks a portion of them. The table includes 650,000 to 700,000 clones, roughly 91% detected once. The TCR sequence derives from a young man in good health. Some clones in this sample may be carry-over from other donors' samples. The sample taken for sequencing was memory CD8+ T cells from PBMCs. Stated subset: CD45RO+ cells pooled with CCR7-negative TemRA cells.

CDR3: CASSYADRYSNQPQHF. CDR3 coding DNA: TGTGCCAGCAGTTACGCCGACAGGTATAGCAATCAGCCCCAGCATTTT. The J gene is TRBJ1-5, the V gene TRBV6-7; possibly TRBD1 for D (6 bases). TRBV6-7 is marked as an open reading frame, function uncertain. The CDR3 covers 16 residues. V lost 2 bases, J lost 0 bases, and 11 bases lay in between.